The 21 T cell receptor beta chains below come from one sample, sequenced in a study of control samples from healthy donors and cancer patients. Here immunoSEQ multiplex PCR was the method, and the copy in TCRdb shows in-frame clones only, minus some. The table has 100,000 to 150,000 clones, roughly 84% seen once. Sequencing input: blood. The receptor source for this set is a man aged 45-60 years in good health.

The V and J genes are TRBV2 and TRBJ1-3; 7 bases map to TRBD1. With 4 bases clipped from V and 7 bases from J, the junction kept 7 bases outside the gene matches. CDR3 length: 14 amino acids. Germline values: CDR1 SNHLY, CDR2 FYNNEI. The CDR3 DNA sequence: TGTGCCAGCAGTGGACAGGGTTCAAAGAACACCATATATTTT. The encoded protein is CASSGQGSKNTIYF.

The V call is TRBV6-5, the J call TRBJ1-2; D remains unclear. The germline CDR1 and CDR2 sequences are MNHEY and SVGAGI. Trimming took 4 bases from V and 1 from J, leaving 7 bases between them. The CDR3 is 13 amino acids. DNA of the CDR3: TGTGCCAGCAGTTCAAGACGTAACTATGGCTACACCTTC. Protein: CASSSRRNYGYTF.

The J gene is TRBJ1-5, the V gene TRBV3-1 (or the pseudogene TRBV3-2); 7 nucleotides line up with TRBD1. There are 14 residues in the CDR3. Looked up from germline, CDR1 is LGHDT and CDR2 is YNNKEL (reference sequence). The V and J ends lost 4 bases and 5 bases, in that order; junction bases with no gene match: 5. The CDR3: CASSPWDSDQPQHF. The DNA for the CDR3 is TGTGCCAGCAGCCCCTGGGACAGCGATCAGCCCCAGCATTTT.

This chain joins TRBV2 and TRBJ2-1, with 11 positions matching TRBD2. V dropped 3 bases and J dropped 4; count of bases not matched to a gene: 2. CDR3 length: 15 amino acids. In germline, CDR1 is SNHLY, CDR2 FYNNEI. For the CDR3, the DNA is TGTGCCAGCAGTGAGACTAGCGGGATATACAATGAGCAGTTCTTC. As protein: CASSETSGIYNEQFF.

The V and J genes are TRBV2 and TRBJ1-2, with TRBD1 matching over 7 bases. The CDR3 is 14 residues long. The germline gives CDR1 SNHLY, CDR2 FYNNEI. V shed 6 bases and J 8 bases; nucleotides not matched to a gene: 12. CDR3: CASRVGTAQTGYTF. The CDR3 DNA follows: TGTGCCAGCAGAGTAGGGACAGCCCAAACGGGCTACACCTTC. The full variable domain, with the rest looked up from reference TRBV2 and TRBJ1-2, is EPEVTQTPSHQVTQMGQEVILRCVPISNHLYFYWYRQILGQKVEFLVSFYNNEISEKSEIFDDQFSVERPDGSNFTLKIRSTKLEDSAMYFCASRVGTAQTGYTFGSGTRLTVV.

This clone was counted a few times. The junction and the germline gene differ at one end; a read error may be behind it. The rearrangement links TRBV19 to TRBJ2-3, with no clear D. Germline V gene data show CDR1 as LNHDA and CDR2 as SQIVND (reference sequence). The CDR3 is made up of 15 amino acids. Written as DNA, the CDR3 is TGCGCCTCTCGTCTCTGGTGGGGATCCACAGATACGCAGTATTTT. It yields the protein CASRLWWGSTDTQYF.

This chain uses TRBV6-5 with TRBJ2-2; the D gene is possibly TRBD1 (5 bases). Germline assignment: CDR1 MNHEY and CDR2 SVGAGI. Trimming left V 6 bases short and J 5 bases short, with 16 bases between. The CDR3 spans 15 residues. CDR3 coding DNA: TGTGCCAGCAGGTCATCAGGGCCCGGGACCGGGGAGCTGTTTTTT. It yields the protein CASRSSGPGTGELFF.

The V call is TRBV7-7, the J call TRBJ2-1; D is undetermined. The CDR3 runs to 15 residues. CDR1 and CDR2 from the germline V gene are SSHAT and FNYEAQ (reference sequence). V gave up 5 bases and J gave up 0 bases, with 11 bases separating them. CDR3 DNA: TGTGCCAGCAGCCCGACATCGAGCTCCTACAATGAGCAGTTCTTC. This encodes CASSPTSSSYNEQFF.

This clone has just a few counts. This rearrangement joins TRBV7-8 to TRBJ1-1, with D tentatively TRBD1 (6 bases). The germline V and J ends were trimmed by 3 bases and 3 bases, with 17 bases remaining between them. Germline-derived CDR1 and CDR2 are SGHVS and FQNEAQ. The CDR3 runs to 16 residues. CDR3 sequence: CASSFPSGGVYTEAFF. The CDR3 DNA is TGTGCCAGCAGCTTCCCGTCGGGGGGCGTCTACACTGAAGCTTTCTTT.

The CDR3 spells CSASRDRRNNEQFF. The DNA of the CDR3 is TGCAGTGCTAGTAGGGACAGGCGCAACAATGAGCAGTTCTTC. The chain recombines TRBV20-1 with TRBJ2-1; TRBD1 matches at 8 bases. V lost 3 bases and J lost 5; bases outside the gene matches: 6. The CDR3 runs 14 residues. Germline CDR1 DFQATT, CDR2 SNEGSKA (reference sequence).

The chain has TRBV3-1 (or the pseudogene TRBV3-2) and TRBJ2-5; TRBD2 aligns across 9 bases. V lost 4 bases, J lost 5 bases, and 8 bases stayed unmatched. Germline CDR1 is LGHDT and CDR2 is YNNKEL (reference sequence). The CDR3 has 15 amino acids. Here the CDR3 DNA reads TGTGCCAGCAGCCGTCTGGCGGGGGGGCGTGAGACCCAGTACTTC. Protein product: CASSRLAGGRETQYF.

The rearrangement uses TRBV3-1 (or the pseudogene TRBV3-2) and TRBJ2-5, with D hard to call. Per germline, CDR1 LGHDT and CDR2 YNNKEL (reference sequence). V was shortened by 6 bases and J by 8 bases, with 28 bases between the two germline ends. This CDR3 is built from 17 residues. The CDR3 nucleotides read TGTGCCAGCAGACAGCGCTCAGGTTCGGACCTCCAAGGCACCCAGTACTTC. Its translation: CASRQRSGSDLQGTQYF.

Turning to this clone: At the DNA level, this CDR3 is encoded by other sequences in the same sample as well. The V gene is TRBV7-3, the J gene TRBJ2-7; D call uncertain. CDR3 length: 13 amino acids. The germline CDR1 and CDR2 sequences are SGHTA and FQGTGA. Trimming took 1 base from V and 5 from J, leaving 9 bases between them. For the CDR3, the DNA is TGTGCCAGCAGCTTAAAAGTTAGGGACGAGCAGTACTTC. Protein: CASSLKVRDEQYF.

CDR3 in DNA: TGTGCCAGCAGTTTCTCGGTCAGGGCGAACTCCTACGAGCAGTACTTC. Protein product: CASSFSVRANSYEQYF. The chain uses TRBV28 and TRBJ2-7, with a weak D call TRBD1 (5 bases). The V gene lost 3 bases and the J gene lost 0 bases, with 15 bases spanning the gap. The CDR3 totals 16 residues. Germline V lookup: CDR1 MDHEN, CDR2 SYDVKM. Full variable domain (outside the CDR3, taken from reference TRBV28 and TRBJ2-7): DVKVTQSSRYLVKRTGEKVFLECVQDMDHENMFWYRQDPGLGLRLIYFSYDVKMKEKGDIPEGYSVSREKKERFSLILESASTNQTSMYLCASSFSVRANSYEQYFGPGTRLTVT.

This chain joins TRBV2 and TRBJ1-5, with D possibly being TRBD1 (6 bases). The CDR3 loop spans 15 amino acids. With 8 bases removed from V and 1 base from J, the gap between germline ends came to 15 bases. From germline, CDR1 is SNHLY and CDR2 FYNNEI. Here the CDR3 DNA reads TGTGCCAGCCAAGAACAGGGTCTGAGCAATCAGCCCCAGCATTTT. Translation gives CASQEQGLSNQPQHF. The whole variable domain, remainder taken from reference TRBV2 and TRBJ1-5, is EPEVTQTPSHQVTQMGQEVILRCVPISNHLYFYWYRQILGQKVEFLVSFYNNEISEKSEIFDDQFSVERPDGSNFTLKIRSTKLEDSAMYFCASQEQGLSNQPQHFGDGTRLSIL.

This sequence joins TRBV2 and TRBJ2-6; D ambiguous. Germline CDR1 reads SNHLY; CDR2 reads FYNNEI. This CDR3 region has 15 residues. V dropped 7 bases and J dropped 0 bases, with 10 bases sitting between them. CDR3 residues: CASTWAHSGANVLTF. The CDR3 bases are TGTGCCAGCACCTGGGCCCACTCTGGGGCCAACGTCCTGACTTTC.

The chain joins TRBV19 to TRBJ1-5; 9 bases line up with TRBD1. Looked up from germline, CDR1 is LNHDA and CDR2 is SQIVND (reference sequence). The CDR3 is made up of 14 amino acids. V was pared by 8 bases and J by 3 bases, with 5 bases of the junction left unmatched. The CDR3 nucleotides read TGTGCCAGTCGACAGGGGGTTATCAATCAGCCCCAGCATTTT. It specifies CASRQGVINQPQHF.

The chain links TRBV5-1 to TRBJ1-2; no reliable D call. The V end lost 2 bases, the J end lost 4 bases, and 12 bases lay between the germline ends. The CDR3 sequence is 14 residues long. Germline loops: CDR1 SGHRS, CDR2 YFSETQ. The CDR3 protein is CASSLGGSSYGYTF. The CDR3 coding sequence is TGCGCCAGCAGCTTAGGTGGCAGTTCCTATGGCTACACCTTC.

The V call is TRBV30, the J call TRBJ2-7; 7 nucleotides match TRBD2. Per the germline V gene, CDR1 is GTSNPN and CDR2 is SVGIG (reference sequence). This CDR3 has 12 residues. V was clipped by 7 bases and J by 2 bases; unmatched bases: 5. Here the CDR3 DNA reads TGTGCCTCAACTGCGGGAGCCTACGAGCAGTACTTC. Translation: CASTAGAYEQYF. The full variable domain, in which reference TRBV30 and TRBJ2-7 provide the parts outside the CDR3, is SQTIHQWPATLVQPVGSPLSLECTVEGTSNPNLYWYRQAAGRGLQLLFYSVGIGQISSEVPQNLSASRPQDRQFILSSKKLLLSDSGFYLCASTAGAYEQYFGPGTRLTVT.

The chain combines TRBV6-5 with TRBJ1-2; D is unresolved. The V gene's germline CDR1 is MNHEY and CDR2 SVGAGI. The CDR3 consists of 13 residues. V lost 6 bases to trimming and J lost 4 bases, with 12 bases between them. The CDR3 is CASRTLRIYGYTF. DNA for the CDR3: TGTGCCAGCAGAACTTTAAGGATCTATGGCTACACCTTC.

This rearrangement joins TRBV27 to TRBJ2-1; D possibly corresponds to TRBD1 (5 bases). The CDR3 sequence is 15 residues long. Germline assignment: CDR1 MNHEY and CDR2 SMNVEV (reference sequence). Trimming stripped 0 bases from V and 4 bases from J, with 10 bases between. CDR3 amino acids: CASSLSPGNYNEQFF. In DNA, the CDR3 is TGTGCCAGCAGTTTATCGCCAGGGAATTACAATGAGCAGTTCTTC.